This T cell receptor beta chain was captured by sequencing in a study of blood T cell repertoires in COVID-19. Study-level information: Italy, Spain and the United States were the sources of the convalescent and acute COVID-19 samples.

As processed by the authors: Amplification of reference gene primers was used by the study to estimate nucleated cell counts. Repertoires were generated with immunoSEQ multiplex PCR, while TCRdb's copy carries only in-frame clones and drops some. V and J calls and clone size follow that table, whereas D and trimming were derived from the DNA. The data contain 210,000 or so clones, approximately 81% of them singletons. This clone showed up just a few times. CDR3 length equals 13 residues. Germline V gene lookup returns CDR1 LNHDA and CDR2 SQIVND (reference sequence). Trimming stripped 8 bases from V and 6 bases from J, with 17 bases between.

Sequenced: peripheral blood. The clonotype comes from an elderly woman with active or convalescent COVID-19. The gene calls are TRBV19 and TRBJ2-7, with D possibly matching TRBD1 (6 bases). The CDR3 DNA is TGTGCCAGTCGACAGGAGAGTCCACCCGAGCAGTACTTC. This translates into CASRQESPPEQYF.